The 13 T cell receptor beta chains below were found in one sample sequenced in a study of T cell repertoires in cytomegalovirus infection. Each CDR3 protein is one row after TCRdb ran MiXCR on the reads. Of some 100,000 distinct CDR3 sequences in the sample, about 25% were seen once. The sample consisted of CD8+ T cells from PBMCs. The receptors originated from a human donor in good health (CMV status not recorded). Some clones in this sample may be carry-over from other donors' samples.

This chain links TRBV29-1 with TRBJ1-1; TRBD1 agrees at 7 bases. The germline gives CDR1 SQVTM, CDR2 ANQGSEA. The CDR3 consists of 15 residues. With 1 base clipped from V and 1 base from J, the junction kept 6 bases outside the gene matches. The CDR3 DNA is TGCAGCGTTGAAGCAAGGGGACAGCAGAACACTGAAGCTTTCTTT. It encodes CSVEARGQQNTEAFF. Filled out from reference TRBV29-1 and TRBJ1-1, the complete variable domain reads SAVISQKPSRDICQRGTSLTIQCQVDSQVTMMFWYRQQPGQSLTLIATANQGSEATYESGFVIDKFPISRPNLTFSTLTVSNMSPEDSSIYLCSVEARGQQNTEAFFGQGTRLTVV.

This clonotype is judged medium-sized (0.01 to 0.1%). The chain links TRBV7-9 to TRBJ2-2, with a tentative D call TRBD1 (6 bases). This CDR3 spans 18 amino acids. Per the germline V gene, CDR1 is SEHNR and CDR2 is FQNEAQ (reference sequence). V shed 4 bases and J shed 0 bases, with 18 bases lying between them. DNA for the CDR3: TGTGCCAGCAGCTCCCAGGGGTTCCGGCGACCGAACACCGGGGAGCTGTTTTTT. Translated, it gives CASSSQGFRRPNTGELFF.

In its sample, this clonotype was seen many times. The rearrangement links TRBV7-8 to TRBJ2-7, with TRBD1 identical over 10 bases. Trimming took 5 bases from V and 3 from J; bases not matched to a gene: 16. Germline CDR1 and CDR2: SGHVS and FQNEAQ. This CDR3 region has 18 residues. CDR3 coding DNA: TGTGCCAGCAGCGTAATGGGACAGGGGCCTAAATGGGTCTACGAGCAGTACTTC. Amino acid sequence: CASSVMGQGPKWVYEQYF. Full variable domain (outside the CDR3, taken from reference TRBV7-8 and TRBJ2-7): GAGVSQSPRYKVAKRGQDVALRCDPISGHVSLFWYQQALGQGPEFLTYFQNEAQLDKSGLPSDRFFAERPEGSVSTLKIQRTQQEDSAVYLCASSVMGQGPKWVYEQYFGPGTRLTVT.

The sample holds a few counts of this clonotype. The chain is built from TRBV7-9 and TRBJ1-5; D is perhaps TRBD1 (6 bases). The ends were cut back, 0 bases at V and 7 bases at J, with 10 bases in the middle. The CDR3 covers 14 residues. Germline-derived CDR1 and CDR2 are SEHNR and FQNEAQ (reference sequence). The CDR3 region is CASSLAGGRQPQHF. CDR3 DNA: TGTGCCAGCAGCTTAGCGGGGGGCAGACAGCCCCAGCATTTT.

The chain is built from TRBV30 and TRBJ1-1, with 9 bases matching TRBD1. V trimming: 3 bases; J trimming: 1 base; junction bases outside the gene matches: 12. The CDR3 totals 17 residues. Germline V lookup: CDR1 GTSNPN, CDR2 SVGIG (reference sequence). The CDR3, as DNA: TGTGCCTGGAGCGAAATCCACAGGGGGCTGGGGAACACTGAAGCTTTCTTT. It translates to CAWSEIHRGLGNTEAFF.

This clonotype was picked up many times. V is TRBV11-2 and J is TRBJ2-7, with 7 bases fitting TRBD1. V gave up 4 bases and J gave up 4 bases; unmatched junction bases: 4. The length of the CDR3 is 13 residues. Germline V gives CDR1 SGHAT, CDR2 FQNNGV. The CDR3 DNA follows: TGTGCCAGCAGCTGGGGACAGTTTTACGAGCAGTACTTC. Its translation is CASSWGQFYEQYF.

The chain joins TRBV6-2 or TRBV6-3 to TRBJ1-1, with 7 positions matching TRBD1. From germline, CDR1 is MNHEY and CDR2 SVGEGT. With V trimmed by 9 bases and J by 2 bases, 3 bases remained unmatched. The CDR3 is made up of 12 amino acids. The CDR3 sequence is CASGTVNTEAFF. CDR3 DNA: TGTGCCAGTGGGACAGTTAACACTGAAGCTTTCTTT.

This clonotype has only a few counts. The CDR3 here is CSAQRLAGGYTGELFF. In DNA, the CDR3 is TGCAGTGCTCAGAGACTAGCGGGGGGGTACACCGGGGAGCTGTTTTTT. The chain recombines TRBV20-1 with TRBJ2-2; TRBD2 matches 14 bases. The V gene's germline CDR1 is DFQATT and CDR2 SNEGSKA (reference sequence). This CDR3 spans 16 amino acids. The V segment lost 5 bases and the J segment 3 bases; nucleotides outside the gene matches: 5.

This clonotype came up once. The chain uses TRBV20-1 and TRBJ2-7, with unresolved D. Trimming took 1 base from V and 7 from J, leaving 17 bases between them. This CDR3 spans 14 amino acids. CDR1 DFQATT and CDR2 SNEGSKA come from the germline V gene (reference sequence). For the CDR3, the DNA is TGCAGTGCTAGAGGGGGTTTGGGCCTTTGGGAGCAGTACTTC. The encoded protein is CSARGGLGLWEQYF.

The table lists this clonotype with many counts. The CDR3 loop reads CSVGGLGGDNEQYF. In DNA form, the CDR3 reads TGCAGCGTTGGCGGGTTGGGGGGTGACAACGAGCAGTACTTC. The J gene is TRBJ2-7, the V gene TRBV29-1; tentatively, D is TRBD2 (6 bases). The germline CDR1 and CDR2 sequences are SQVTM and ANQGSEA. V was cut by 4 bases and J by 5 bases, with 18 bases left in between. The CDR3 is 14 amino acids.

The chain recombines TRBV7-9 with TRBJ2-7, with D perhaps matching TRBD1 (6 bases). CDR1 SEHNR and CDR2 FQNEAQ come from the germline V gene (reference sequence). V shed 4 bases and J shed 0 bases, with 19 bases lying between them. The CDR3 runs to 17 residues. In DNA, the CDR3 is TGTGCCAGCAGCTCCCCGGAGGCAGGGGAGAGCTCCTACGAGCAGTACTTC. It yields the protein CASSSPEAGESSYEQYF.

The rearrangement links TRBV27 to TRBJ1-2, with D hard to call. V shed 5 bases and J shed 4 bases, with 11 bases lying between them. Germline-derived CDR1 and CDR2 are MNHEY and SMNVEV (reference sequence). The CDR3 totals 13 residues. The DNA of the CDR3 is TGTGCCAGCAGTCCTAGCTTTATCTATGGCTACACCTTC. This gives the protein CASSPSFIYGYTF.

CDR3 in DNA: TGTGCCAGCAATGAGGGGGCGAATCAGCCCCAGCATTTT. Translation: CASNEGANQPQHF. The genes are TRBV12-3 or TRBV12-4 and TRBJ1-5, with 7 bases aligning to TRBD1. V shed 7 bases and J 4 bases; nucleotides not matched to a gene: 4. The CDR3 is made up of 13 amino acids.